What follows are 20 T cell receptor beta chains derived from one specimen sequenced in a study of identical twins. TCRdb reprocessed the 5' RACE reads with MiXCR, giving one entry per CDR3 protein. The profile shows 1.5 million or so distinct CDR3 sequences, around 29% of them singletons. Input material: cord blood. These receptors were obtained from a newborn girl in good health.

Here the CDR3 reads CASMTSDSSYEQYF. CDR3 nucleotide sequence: TGTGCCAGCATGACTAGCGATAGCTCCTACGAGCAGTACTTC. The genes are TRBV28 and TRBJ2-7, with 8 bases aligning to TRBD2. CDR1 is MDHEN and CDR2 is SYDVKM in the germline V gene. J lost 0 bases, V lost 7 bases, and 5 bases had no gene match. The CDR3 is 14 amino acids.

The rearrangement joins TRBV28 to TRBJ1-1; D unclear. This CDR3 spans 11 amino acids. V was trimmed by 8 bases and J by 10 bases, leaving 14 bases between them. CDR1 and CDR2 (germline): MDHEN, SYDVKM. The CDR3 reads CASWAPSGAFF. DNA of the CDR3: TGTGCCAGCTGGGCCCCCTCCGGAGCTTTCTTT.

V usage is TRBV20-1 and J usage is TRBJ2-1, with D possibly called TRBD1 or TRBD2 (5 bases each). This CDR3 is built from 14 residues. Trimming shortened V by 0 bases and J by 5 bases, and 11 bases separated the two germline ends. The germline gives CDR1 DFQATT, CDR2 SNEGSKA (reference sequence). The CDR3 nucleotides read TGCAGTGCTAGAGATCCCGGGGCCAACAATGAGCAGTTCTTC. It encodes CSARDPGANNEQFF.

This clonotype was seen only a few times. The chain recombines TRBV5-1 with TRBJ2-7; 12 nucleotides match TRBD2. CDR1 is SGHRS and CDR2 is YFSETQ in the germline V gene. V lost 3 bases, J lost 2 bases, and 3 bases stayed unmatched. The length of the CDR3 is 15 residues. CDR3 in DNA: TGCGCCAGCAGCTCCTCTAGCGGGAGGGCCTACGAGCAGTACTTC. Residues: CASSSSSGRAYEQYF.

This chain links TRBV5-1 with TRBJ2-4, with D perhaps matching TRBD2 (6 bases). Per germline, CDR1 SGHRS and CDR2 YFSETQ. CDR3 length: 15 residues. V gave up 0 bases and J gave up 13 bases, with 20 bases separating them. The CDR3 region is CASSLERGRAREQYF. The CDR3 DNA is TGCGCCAGCAGCTTGGAGAGGGGCAGGGCTCGGGAGCAGTACTTC.

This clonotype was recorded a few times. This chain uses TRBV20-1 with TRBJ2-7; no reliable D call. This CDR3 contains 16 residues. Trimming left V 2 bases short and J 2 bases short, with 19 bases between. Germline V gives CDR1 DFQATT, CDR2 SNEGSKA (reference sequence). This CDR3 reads CSARNFLTLGAYEQYF. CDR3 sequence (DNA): TGCAGTGCTAGAAATTTTCTAACTCTCGGCGCCTACGAGCAGTACTTC.

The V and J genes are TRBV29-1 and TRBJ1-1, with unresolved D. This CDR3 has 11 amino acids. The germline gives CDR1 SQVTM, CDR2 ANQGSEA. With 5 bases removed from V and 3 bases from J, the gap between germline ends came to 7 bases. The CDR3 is CSVRQYTEAFF. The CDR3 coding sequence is TGCAGCGTTCGGCAATACACTGAAGCTTTCTTT.

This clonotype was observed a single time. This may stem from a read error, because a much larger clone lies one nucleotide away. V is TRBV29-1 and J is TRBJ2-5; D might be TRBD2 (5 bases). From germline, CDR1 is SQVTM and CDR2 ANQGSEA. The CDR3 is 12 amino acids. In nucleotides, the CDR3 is TGCAGCGTTGAACCCGGGGAAGAGGCCCAGTACTTC. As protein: CSVEPGEEAQYF.

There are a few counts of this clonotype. The CDR3 DNA reads TGCGCCAGCAGCTTCGGGAATGACTACCGCGAGCAGTACTTC. This codes for CASSFGNDYREQYF. The chain uses TRBV5-1 and TRBJ2-5, with D possibly TRBD2 on 5 matching bases. The end of the DNA aligns better with TRBJ2-7, so the J call may be wrong. CDR1 and CDR2 from the germline V gene are SGHRS and YFSETQ. The CDR3 has 14 amino acids.

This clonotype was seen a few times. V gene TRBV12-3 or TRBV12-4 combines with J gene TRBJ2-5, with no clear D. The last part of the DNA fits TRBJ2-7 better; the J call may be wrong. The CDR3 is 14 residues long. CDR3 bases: TGTGCCAGCAGTCGGACCCTTTCAGGATCCGAGCAGTACTTC. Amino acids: CASSRTLSGSEQYF.

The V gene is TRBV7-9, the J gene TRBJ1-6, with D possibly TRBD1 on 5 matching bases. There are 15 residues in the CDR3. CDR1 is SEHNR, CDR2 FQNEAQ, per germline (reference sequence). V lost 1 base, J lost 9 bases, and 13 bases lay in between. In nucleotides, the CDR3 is TGTGCCAGCAGCTTAGAGGGCAGGGTAGTTTCACCCCTCCACTTT. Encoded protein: CASSLEGRVVSPLHF.

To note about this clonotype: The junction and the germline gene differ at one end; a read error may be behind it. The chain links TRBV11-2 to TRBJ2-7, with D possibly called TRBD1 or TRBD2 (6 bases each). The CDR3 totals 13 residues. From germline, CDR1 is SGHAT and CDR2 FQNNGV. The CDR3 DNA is TGTGCCAGCAGCTTAGCCGGGGGCTACGAGAAGTACTTC. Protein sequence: CASSLAGGYEKYF.

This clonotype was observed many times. The CDR3 spells CASSFAPPRENYEQYF. The DNA for the CDR3 is TGTGCCAGCAGTTTCGCCCCCCCTAGGGAAAACTACGAGCAGTACTTC. The gene calls are TRBV12-3 or TRBV12-4 and TRBJ2-7; D is ambiguous. The CDR3 covers 16 residues. V lost 3 bases to trimming and J lost 3 bases, with 18 bases between them.

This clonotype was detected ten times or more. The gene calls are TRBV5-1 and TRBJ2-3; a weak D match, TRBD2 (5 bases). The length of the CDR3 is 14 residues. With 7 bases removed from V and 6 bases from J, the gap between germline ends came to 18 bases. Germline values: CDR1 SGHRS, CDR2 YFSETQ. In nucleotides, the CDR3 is TGCGCCAGCTCAATGGGAGCTACCCCGGATACGCAGTATTTT. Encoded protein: CASSMGATPDTQYF.

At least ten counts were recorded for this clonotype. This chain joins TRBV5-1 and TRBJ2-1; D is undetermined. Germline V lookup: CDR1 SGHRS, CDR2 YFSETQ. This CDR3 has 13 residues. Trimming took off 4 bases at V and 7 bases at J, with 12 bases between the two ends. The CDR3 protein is CASSPSGPNEQFF. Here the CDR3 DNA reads TGCGCCAGCAGCCCGTCAGGACCGAATGAGCAGTTCTTC.

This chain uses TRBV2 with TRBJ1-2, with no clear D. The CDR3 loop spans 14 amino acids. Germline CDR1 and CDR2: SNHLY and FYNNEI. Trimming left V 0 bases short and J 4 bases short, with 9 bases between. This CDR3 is CASSEALSIYGYTF. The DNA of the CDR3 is TGTGCCAGCAGTGAAGCTTTATCGATCTATGGCTACACCTTC.

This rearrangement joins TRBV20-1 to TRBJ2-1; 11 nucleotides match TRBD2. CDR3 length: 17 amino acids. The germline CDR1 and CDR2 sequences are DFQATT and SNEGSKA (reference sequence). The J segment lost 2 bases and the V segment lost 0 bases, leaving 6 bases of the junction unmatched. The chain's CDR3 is CSARDLQTSGAYNEQFF. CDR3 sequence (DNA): TGCAGTGCTAGAGATCTTCAGACTAGCGGGGCCTACAATGAGCAGTTCTTC.

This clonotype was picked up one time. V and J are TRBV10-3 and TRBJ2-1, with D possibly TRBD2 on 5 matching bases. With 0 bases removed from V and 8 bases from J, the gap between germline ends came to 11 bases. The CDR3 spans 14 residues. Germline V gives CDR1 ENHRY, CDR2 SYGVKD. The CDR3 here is CAISESGNYYEQFF. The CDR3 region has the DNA TGTGCCATCAGTGAGTCCGGGAATTACTATGAGCAGTTCTTC.

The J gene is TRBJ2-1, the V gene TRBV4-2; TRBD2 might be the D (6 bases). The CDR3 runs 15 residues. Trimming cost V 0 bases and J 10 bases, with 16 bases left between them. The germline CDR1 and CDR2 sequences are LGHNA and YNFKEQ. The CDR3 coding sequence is TGTGCCAGCAGCCAAGATCGTGGCGGGAACTACGAGCAGTTCTTC. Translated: CASSQDRGGNYEQFF.

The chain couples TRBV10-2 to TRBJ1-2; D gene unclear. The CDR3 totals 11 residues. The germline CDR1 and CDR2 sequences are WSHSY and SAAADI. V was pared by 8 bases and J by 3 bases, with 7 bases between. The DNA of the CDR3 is TGCGCCAGCGGGGATGACTATGGCTACACCTTC. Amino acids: CASGDDYGYTF.